This TCR beta chain was sequenced during a study of CD8+CD57+ T cells in acquired aplastic anemia. According to the study, genomic DNA was the template for TCR beta VDJ and CDR3 profiling. TCRdb used MiXCR to reprocess the reads, holding one entry per CDR3 protein. The sample has 150,000 to 200,000 distinct CDR3 sequences, roughly 43% seen once. Patients picked for sequencing had shown CD8+CD57+ cell expansion detected by flow cytometry. The V end was cut by 7 bases, the J end by 7 bases, with 20 bases between. CDR3 length: 15 residues. Germline CDR1 and CDR2: MNHNS and SASEGT. This clonotype was observed at least ten times.

The sequencing sample was made of sorted CD4+, CD8+, or CD8+CD57+ T cells (not recorded which) from PBMCs. This clonotype was sampled from a human donor with aplastic anemia. J is TRBJ2-1 and V is TRBV6-1; D is perhaps TRBD2 (6 bases). DNA of the CDR3: TGTGCCAGCACCCCGTCACTAGCCGCTGGGAATGAGCAGTTCTTC. As protein: CASTPSLAAGNEQFF.